The rows below give T cell receptor beta chains drawn from one sample of a study of blood T cells in healthy people across ages. TCRdb re-derived calls from the 5' RACE reads in MiXCR, one entry per CDR3 protein. The sample holds hundreds of thousands of distinct CDR3 sequences, around 48% seen once. The sequenced sample was blood. All receptors derive from a man of 80 years or more in good health. Each CDR3 is given with its conserved first and last residue.

v_gene | len | CDR3aa
TRBV3-1 | 14 | CASSPGTSGSEQYF
TRBV11-2 | 17 | CASSLDRQGGPNTEAFF
TRBV20-1 | 16 | CSASARDRSTKNIQYF
TRBV9 | 17 | CASSVKASGSRGNEQFF
TRBV7-9 | 14 | CASSFISGFDTQYF
TRBV3-1 | 13 | CASSQTPTNTQYF
TRBV7-2 | 15 | CASRWTSGGSYEQYF
TRBV7-3 | 15 | CASSAPGQSYNEQFF
TRBV7-9 | 13 | CASSSSGNSPLHF
TRBV30 | 15 | CAWRPQGRGVDGYTF
TRBV20-1 | 13 | CSAPSGYQETQYF
TRBV4-2 | 12 | CASSRGGEEQYF
TRBV20-1 | 14 | CSARVLGQRYGYTF
TRBV10-3 | 14 | CATAAGQEQETQYF
TRBV7-9 | 14 | CASSLARPTYEQYF
TRBV3-1 | 17 | CASSQVPRALSTDTQYF
TRBV20-1 | 14 | CSARPKDRGYTQYF
TRBV28 | 14 | CANKDRENSYEQYF
TRBV29-1 | 13 | CSVGTSSGNTIYF
TRBV7-2 | 15 | CASSLDRAAHNEQFF
TRBV29-1 | 13 | CSAGQASNYGYTF
TRBV10-2 | 11 | CASSERDQQFF
TRBV7-2 | 16 | CASSSMPTGSYNERFF
TRBV2 | 15 | CASRADRGLTNEQYF
TRBV29-1 | 13 | CSVDRTAKETQYF
TRBV29-1 | 15 | CSVGLAGGPTDTQYF
TRBV27 | 14 | CASRRGLAGDEQYF
TRBV28 | 14 | CASYMGQGPNEQFF
TRBV5-1 | 16 | CASSLTGVTGANVLTF
TRBV10-3 | 13 | CAISRDRDSEQFF
TRBV27 | 15 | CASSSLAITYNEQFF
TRBV30 | 15 | CAWSVGGPVVYEQYF
TRBV5-4 | 17 | CASSLVTSLATNEKLFF
TRBV10-3 | 15 | CAISGTAGDYNEQFF
TRBV29-1 | 12 | CSVVTGEVGYTF
TRBV7-3 | 13 | CVSSLHRTDTQYF
TRBV6-6 | 16 | CASSYSGGASTDTQYF
TRBV7-2 | 15 | CASSSPTSGRAQQYF
TRBV6-6 | 12 | CASSLGRRGYTF
TRBV20-1 | 16 | CSARGDRSGGKNEQYF
TRBV7-2 | 17 | CASSLNEPGLRSETQYF
TRBV6-5 | 12 | CATGGYTDTQYF
TRBV4-2 | 16 | CASSQDEYGGVRRAFF
TRBV5-1 | 14 | CASRGGTGPDTQYF
TRBV9 | 16 | CASSVVGQGHTRELFF
TRBV9 | 14 | CASRTGANTGELFF
TRBV6-2/TRBV6-3 | 15 | CASSFPAASPYEQYF
TRBV3-1 | 11 | CASSRGGELFF
TRBV7-8 | 12 | CACSPFERGYTF
TRBV28 | 15 | CASSFYRGLTYEQYF
TRBV9 | 14 | CASSVATGFAEAFF
TRBV15 | 15 | CATSRFDREEETQYF
TRBV20-1 | 13 | CSAREGTNYGYTF